One TCR beta chain is described in this entry. This entry comes from a study of blood T cell repertoires in COVID-19. Study background: Acute and convalescent COVID-19 samples came from the United States, Italy and Spain. T cells, B-cell-depleted T cells, or PBMCs provided the cDNA or gDNA that served as material.

Authors' analysis steps: For nucleated cells, counts were estimated from reference gene primer amplification. Profiled with immunoSEQ multiplex PCR; TCRdb holds only in-frame clones, not every one. From that table come the V and J calls and clone size; the DNA was used to work out D and trimming. Among 200,000 to 250,000 clones listed, approximately 82% were seen once. Germline loops: CDR1 SGHVS, CDR2 FNYEAQ. The CDR3 extends over 17 amino acids. The V gene end was trimmed by 4 bases and the J gene end by 0 bases; junction bases not matched to a gene: 6. This chain connects TRBV7-6 to TRBJ2-6; 7 bases line up with TRBD2. The TCR originated in a man over 45 with active or convalescent COVID-19. The sample was peripheral blood. CDR3 DNA sequence: TGTGCCAGCAGCTGGGGGGGACCGAGCTCTGGGGCCAACGTCCTGACTTTC. Translating it yields CASSWGGPSSGANVLTF.